The sequence of this TCR beta chain was determined in a study of a mutant IDH1 vaccine in newly diagnosed glioma. Produced via immunoSEQ multiplex PCR; TCRdb's table is partial and in-frame only. The table shows 40,000 or so clones, with roughly 92% occurring only once. V dropped 7 bases and J dropped 6 bases, with 13 bases sitting between them. Per germline, CDR1 MDHEN and CDR2 SYDVKM. CDR3 length equals 13 residues. This clone was observed a few times. The time point was: baseline, week 1 (first vaccination visit). Treatment indicated: pre-vaccination baseline after standard-of-care therapy. The input for sequencing was PBMCs, taken from a glioma patient treated with radiotherapy, temozolomide or both. The chain carries TRBV28 and TRBJ1-5; D gene ambiguous. This TCR derives from a man between 18 and 29 years old with glioma. CDR3 loop: CASIAGDAQPQHF. The CDR3 DNA reads as TGTGCCAGCATCGCGGGCGACGCTCAGCCCCAGCATTTT.